This entry lists 24 T cell receptor beta chains sequenced from one sample in a study of CD8 T cells in Susac syndrome. cDNA came from roughly 0.53 to 1 ug RNA primed by random hexamers. MiXCR was run by TCRdb on the immunoSEQ multiplex PCR reads, yielding one entry per CDR3 protein. The table has 210,000 or so distinct CDR3 sequences, roughly 93% seen once. The source material was CD4+ T cells from PBMCs. These receptors all stem from a human donor with Susac syndrome.

CDR3 DNA: TGCAGCGTTGTCCAGGGTGAAAGGGAGCAGTACTTC. Translated: CSVVQGEREQYF. The chain carries TRBV29-1 and TRBJ2-7; D may be TRBD1 (5 bases). Germline V gives CDR1 SQVTM, CDR2 ANQGSEA. The CDR3 is 12 amino acids. The V and J ends lost 4 bases and 7 bases respectively, with 14 bases between them.

V gene TRBV18 combines with J gene TRBJ2-5; a weak D match, TRBD2 (6 bases). Germline V gene lookup returns CDR1 KGHSH and CDR2 LQKENI. Trimming left V 3 bases short and J 0 bases short, with 17 bases between. This CDR3 has 17 amino acids. CDR3 nucleotide sequence: TGTGCCAGCTCACCTCTGGGGAGGCAAAGTAACCAAGAGACCCAGTACTTC. It encodes CASSPLGRQSNQETQYF. The full variable domain, in which reference TRBV18 and TRBJ2-5 provide the parts outside the CDR3, is NAGVMQNPRHLVRRRGQEARLRCSPMKGHSHVYWYRQLPEEGLKFMVYLQKENIIDESGMPKERFSAEFPKEGPSILRIQQVVRGDSAAYFCASSPLGRQSNQETQYFGPGTRLLVL.

This clonotype was seen only a few times. The chain combines TRBV12-3 or TRBV12-4 with TRBJ2-5; 12 bases are shared with TRBD1. The CDR3 extends over 16 amino acids. V lost 5 bases and J lost 5; bases outside the gene matches: 9. CDR3 protein: CASSLGTGGARETQYF. The CDR3 region has the DNA TGTGCCAGCAGTCTAGGGACAGGGGGCGCCCGGGAGACCCAGTACTTC.

The chain couples TRBV5-1 to TRBJ1-1; D may be TRBD1 (5 bases). Trimming pared 6 bases from V and 3 bases from J, leaving 12 bases between. CDR3 length: 13 residues. Per germline, CDR1 SGHRS and CDR2 YFSETQ. The DNA of the CDR3 is TGCGCCAGCAAAAATTGGGGGGACACTGAAGCTTTCTTT. As protein: CASKNWGDTEAFF.

The V call is TRBV24-1, the J call TRBJ2-7; D is uncertain. Germline assignment: CDR1 KGHDR and CDR2 SFDVKD. Trimming shortened V by 4 bases and J by 0 bases, and 6 bases separated the two germline ends. This CDR3 contains 13 residues. The CDR3 nucleotides read TGTGCCACCAGTGAAGTTAACTCCTACGAGCAGTACTTC. This encodes CATSEVNSYEQYF.

The CDR3 here is CASSTKESSYNEQFF. The CDR3 nucleotides read TGTGCCAGCAGCACGAAGGAGAGCTCCTACAATGAGCAGTTCTTC. This chain connects TRBV27 to TRBJ2-1; D is undetermined. From germline, CDR1 is MNHEY and CDR2 SMNVEV (reference sequence). The V gene lost 6 bases and the J gene lost 0 bases, with 12 bases spanning the gap. The CDR3 loop spans 15 amino acids.

The chain couples TRBV6-5 to TRBJ2-3; a weak D match, TRBD2 (6 bases). V was clipped by 0 bases and J by 7 bases, with 11 bases between them. The CDR3 has 14 residues. Germline CDR1 is MNHEY and CDR2 is SVGAGI. The CDR3: CASSYSREPNTQYF. The CDR3 DNA is TGTGCCAGCAGTTACTCCCGGGAGCCAAATACGCAGTATTTT.

This chain uses TRBV30 with TRBJ2-7; D remains ambiguous. Germline V CDR1 and CDR2: GTSNPN, SVGIG (reference sequence). The CDR3 extends over 12 amino acids. The V gene lost 0 bases and the J gene lost 6 bases, with 9 bases spanning the gap. CDR3 DNA sequence: TGTGCCTGGAGTGTACCTGGACCCGAGCAGTACTTC. It codes for CAWSVPGPEQYF. Drawing the rest from reference TRBV30 and TRBJ2-7, the complete variable domain is SQTIHQWPATLVQPVGSPLSLECTVEGTSNPNLYWYRQAAGRGLQLLFYSVGIGQISSEVPQNLSASRPQDRQFILSSKKLLLSDSGFYLCAWSVPGPEQYFGPGTRLTVT.

The gene calls are TRBV30 and TRBJ1-1; the D is unclear. The V and J ends lost 2 bases and 4 bases respectively, with 8 bases between them. CDR3 length: 12 amino acids. From germline, CDR1 is GTSNPN and CDR2 SVGIG (reference sequence). In DNA, the CDR3 is TGTGCCTGGAGTCTATGGACCACTGAAGCTTTCTTT. It codes for CAWSLWTTEAFF.

DNA for the CDR3: TGCGCCAGCAGCCAAGGTTTGCCAGGCGGCTACACCTTC. As protein: CASSQGLPGGYTF. The J gene is TRBJ1-2, the V gene TRBV4-1; no clear D. Trimming cost V 1 base and J 8 bases, with 11 bases left between them. The CDR3 extends over 13 amino acids. In germline, CDR1 is MGHRA, CDR2 YSYEKL.

CDR3 region: CASSQPLQKTDSYEQYF. In nucleotides, the CDR3 is TGTGCCAGCAGCCAACCCCTTCAAAAGACGGACTCCTACGAGCAGTACTTC. The V and J genes are TRBV16 and TRBJ2-7; D ambiguous. The length of the CDR3 is 17 residues. Germline CDR1 reads KGHSY; CDR2 reads FQNENV. Trimming removed 2 bases from V and 0 bases from J, with 17 bases in between.

This clonotype was counted only a few times. CDR3 DNA sequence: TGTGCCAGCAGTACTACAGGATATGGCTACACCTTC. This encodes CASSTTGYGYTF. The J gene is TRBJ1-2, the V gene TRBV12-3 or TRBV12-4; TRBD1 might be the D (5 bases). Trimming left V 5 bases short and J 5 bases short, with 9 bases between. CDR3 size: 12 residues.

The chain links TRBV6-2 or TRBV6-3 to TRBJ2-7; perhaps TRBD1 as D (6 bases). The V end was cut by 4 bases, the J end by 0 bases, with 13 bases between. CDR3 length: 15 residues. CDR1 is MNHEY and CDR2 is SVGEGT in the germline V gene. CDR3 residues: CASSFIQGTSYEQYF. Here the CDR3 DNA reads TGTGCCAGCAGTTTTATTCAGGGGACCTCCTACGAGCAGTACTTC.

The chain is built from TRBV21-1 and TRBJ1-2. TRBV21-1 is assigned pseudogene status. The CDR3 totals 13 residues. The CDR3 is CASSKVGGGGYTF. The CDR3 region has the DNA TGTGCCAGCAGCAAAGTCGGGGGGGGAGGCTACACCTTC.

The rearrangement joins TRBV2 to TRBJ1-2; D remains unclear. The CDR3 runs 11 residues. Germline V CDR1 and CDR2: SNHLY, FYNNEI. The V end was cut by 7 bases, the J end by 8 bases, with 11 bases between. CDR3 DNA: TGTGCCAGCACCCTAACCGGGGGCTACACCTTC. This encodes CASTLTGGYTF.

The chain joins TRBV4-1 to TRBJ1-2; 9 bases are a match to TRBD1. CDR1 and CDR2 (germline): MGHRA, YSYEKL. V lost 4 bases to trimming and J lost 0 bases; unmatched junction nucleotides: 21. This CDR3 has 21 residues. CDR3 in amino acids: CASSPRDRALLRSRANYGYTF. CDR3 DNA: TGCGCCAGCAGCCCCCGGGACAGGGCCCTCCTACGAAGCCGAGCTAACTATGGCTACACCTTC.

This clonotype was found a few times. The chain joins TRBV6-5 to TRBJ1-2; TRBD1 agrees at 8 bases. V gave up 5 bases and J gave up 2 bases; unmatched junction bases: 1. The CDR3 runs 13 residues. Germline V gives CDR1 MNHEY, CDR2 SVGAGI. Here the CDR3 reads CASSQGANYGYTF. CDR3 coding DNA: TGTGCCAGCAGTCAGGGGGCCAACTATGGCTACACCTTC.

This chain links TRBV5-4 with TRBJ2-1; D may be TRBD2 (7 bases). The germline gives CDR1 SGHNT, CDR2 YYREEE (reference sequence). This CDR3 is 15 amino acids long. The V end was cut by 4 bases, the J end by 1 base, with 12 bases between. The CDR3 loop reads CASSGGGGSYNEQFF. The CDR3 coding sequence is TGTGCCAGCAGCGGAGGGGGGGGATCCTACAATGAGCAGTTCTTC.

The chain recombines TRBV4-3 with TRBJ1-5; tentative D call: TRBD1 (5 bases). The CDR3 has 16 amino acids. Trimming took 1 base from V and 5 from J, leaving 15 bases between them. The germline gives CDR1 LGHNA, CDR2 YSLEER. Here the CDR3 DNA reads TGCGCCAGCAGCCAAGGCAGAATGGCAGGGCATCAGCCCCAGCATTTT. Translating it yields CASSQGRMAGHQPQHF.

This clonotype was recorded a few times. CDR3 in amino acids: CASSEGLAEETQYF. CDR3 DNA: TGTGCCAGCAGTGAAGGTCTAGCGGAAGAGACCCAGTACTTC. The rearrangement links TRBV6-1 to TRBJ2-5, with 7 bases that match TRBD2. V trimming: 1 base; J trimming: 3 bases; junction bases outside the gene matches: 2. Germline V gene sequence: CDR1 MNHNS, CDR2 SASEGT. This CDR3 region has 14 residues.

The CDR3: CASAGDTHYEQYF. CDR3 DNA sequence: TGTGCCAGCGCCGGGGACACTCACTACGAGCAGTACTTC. V and J are TRBV3-1 and TRBJ2-7; D might be TRBD1 (6 bases). The CDR3 covers 13 residues. V was cut by 8 bases and J by 3 bases, with 14 bases left in between. Germline V gene data show CDR1 as LGHDT and CDR2 as YNNKEL (reference sequence).

The chain has TRBV7-2 and TRBJ1-2, with 8 positions matching TRBD1. Unmatched junction bases numbered 8, after V lost 5 bases and J lost 6 bases. CDR3 length: 14 amino acids. The germline V gene has CDR1 SGHTA and CDR2 FQGNSA. CDR3 nucleotide sequence: TGTGCCAGCAGCATGCACCAGGGGGCCCATGGCTACACCTTC. Translating gives CASSMHQGAHGYTF.

This chain's CDR3 is CSAPGTGGWNEQFF. The CDR3 coding sequence is TGCAGTGCGCCCGGGACAGGGGGCTGGAATGAGCAGTTCTTC. This chain links TRBV20-1 with TRBJ2-1; 12 bases agree with TRBD1. CDR3 size: 14 residues. Germline assignment: CDR1 DFQATT and CDR2 SNEGSKA (reference sequence). The V segment lost 6 bases and the J segment 7 bases; nucleotides outside the gene matches: 7.

The V call is TRBV4-3, the J call TRBJ2-3; 8 bases align to TRBD2. The germline CDR1 and CDR2 sequences are LGHNA and YSLEER. CDR3 length equals 18 residues. The V gene end was trimmed by 4 bases and the J gene end by 0 bases; junction bases not matched to a gene: 12. CDR3 residues: CASSPRPTSGASTDTQYF. Written as DNA, the CDR3 is TGCGCCAGCAGCCCCCGTCCTACTAGCGGAGCTAGCACAGATACGCAGTATTTT.